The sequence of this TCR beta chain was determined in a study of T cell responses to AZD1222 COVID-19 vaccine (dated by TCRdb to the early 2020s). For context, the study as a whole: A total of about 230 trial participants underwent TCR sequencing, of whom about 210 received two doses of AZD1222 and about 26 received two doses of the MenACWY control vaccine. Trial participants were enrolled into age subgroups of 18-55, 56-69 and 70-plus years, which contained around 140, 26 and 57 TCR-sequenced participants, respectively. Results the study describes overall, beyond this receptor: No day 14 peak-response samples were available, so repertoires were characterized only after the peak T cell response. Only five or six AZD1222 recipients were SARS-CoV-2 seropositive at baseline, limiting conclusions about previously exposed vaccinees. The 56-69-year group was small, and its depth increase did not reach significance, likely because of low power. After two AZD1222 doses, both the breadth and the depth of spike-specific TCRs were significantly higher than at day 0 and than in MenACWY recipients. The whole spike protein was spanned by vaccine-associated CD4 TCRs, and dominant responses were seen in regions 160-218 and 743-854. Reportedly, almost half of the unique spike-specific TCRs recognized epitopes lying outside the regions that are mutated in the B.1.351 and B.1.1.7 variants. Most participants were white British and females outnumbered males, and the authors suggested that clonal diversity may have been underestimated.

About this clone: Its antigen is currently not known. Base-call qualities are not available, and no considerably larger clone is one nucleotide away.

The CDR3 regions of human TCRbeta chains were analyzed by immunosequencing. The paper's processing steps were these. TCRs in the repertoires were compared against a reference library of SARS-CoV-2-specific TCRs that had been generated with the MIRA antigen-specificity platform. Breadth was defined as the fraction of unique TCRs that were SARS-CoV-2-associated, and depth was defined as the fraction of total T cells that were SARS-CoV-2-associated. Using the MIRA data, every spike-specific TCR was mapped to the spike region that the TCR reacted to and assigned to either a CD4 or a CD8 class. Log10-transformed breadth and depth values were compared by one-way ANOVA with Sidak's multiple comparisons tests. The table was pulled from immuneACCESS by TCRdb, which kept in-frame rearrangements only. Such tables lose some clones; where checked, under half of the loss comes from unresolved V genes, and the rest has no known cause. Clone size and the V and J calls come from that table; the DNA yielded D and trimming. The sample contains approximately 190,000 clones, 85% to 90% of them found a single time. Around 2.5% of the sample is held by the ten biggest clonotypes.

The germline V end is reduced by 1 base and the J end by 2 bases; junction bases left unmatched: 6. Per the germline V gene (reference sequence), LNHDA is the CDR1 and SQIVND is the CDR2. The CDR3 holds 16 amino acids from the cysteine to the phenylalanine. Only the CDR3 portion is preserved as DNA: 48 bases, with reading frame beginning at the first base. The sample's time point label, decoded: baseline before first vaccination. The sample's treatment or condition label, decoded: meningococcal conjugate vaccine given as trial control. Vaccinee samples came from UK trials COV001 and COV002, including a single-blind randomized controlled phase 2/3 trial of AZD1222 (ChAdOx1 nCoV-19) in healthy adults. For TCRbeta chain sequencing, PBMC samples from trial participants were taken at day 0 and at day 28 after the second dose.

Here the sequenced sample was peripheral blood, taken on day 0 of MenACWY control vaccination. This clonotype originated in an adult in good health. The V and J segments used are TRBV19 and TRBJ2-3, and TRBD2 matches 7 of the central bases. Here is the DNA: TGTGCCAGTAGTATAGGTGGGACTACCGCCACAGATACGCAGTATTTT. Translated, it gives CASSIGGTTATDTQYF.